Below, one TCR beta chain is given with its context. What it binds is unknown. This entry belongs to a study of regulatory T cells in long-lasting Graves disease. Study-level points and caveats: Having only a small sample size may have limited accuracy. Fewer public clonotypes were shared by new patients (around 1,000) than by persistent patients (roughly 2,600). Preferential use of TRBV28, TRBJ1-2 and TRBJ2-5 was seen in persistent disease.

The CDR3 totals 15 residues. The germline V gene has CDR1 SGHTA and CDR2 FQGTGA. J lost 4 bases, V lost 5 bases, and 10 bases had no gene match. Assembly of TCR beta libraries relied on iRepertoire HTBI primers together with Arm-PCR of CDR3 regions. TCRdb processed the multiplex PCR reads anew with MiXCR; each CDR3 protein has one entry. The data show approximately 690,000 distinct CDR3 sequences, with roughly 30% seen just once and about 42% held by the top ten. Time point defined: persistent/refractory GD, antithyroid drugs over 5 years with positive TRAb. After RNA was extracted from PBMCs, the TCR library was made from it. Patients all came to the study from an endocrinology department in Xi'an, China.

This receptor was taken from a female donor with Graves disease. Sequencing used peripheral blood mononuclear cells (PBMCs), obtained when the disease was refractory, from a patient treated with antithyroid drugs. The chain is built from TRBV7-3 and TRBJ1-2, with TRBD1 matching over 7 bases. Here the CDR3 reads CASSVGGGGSYGYTF. CDR3 DNA: TGTGCCAGCAGCGTAGGAGGAGGGGGCAGCTATGGCTACACCTTC.